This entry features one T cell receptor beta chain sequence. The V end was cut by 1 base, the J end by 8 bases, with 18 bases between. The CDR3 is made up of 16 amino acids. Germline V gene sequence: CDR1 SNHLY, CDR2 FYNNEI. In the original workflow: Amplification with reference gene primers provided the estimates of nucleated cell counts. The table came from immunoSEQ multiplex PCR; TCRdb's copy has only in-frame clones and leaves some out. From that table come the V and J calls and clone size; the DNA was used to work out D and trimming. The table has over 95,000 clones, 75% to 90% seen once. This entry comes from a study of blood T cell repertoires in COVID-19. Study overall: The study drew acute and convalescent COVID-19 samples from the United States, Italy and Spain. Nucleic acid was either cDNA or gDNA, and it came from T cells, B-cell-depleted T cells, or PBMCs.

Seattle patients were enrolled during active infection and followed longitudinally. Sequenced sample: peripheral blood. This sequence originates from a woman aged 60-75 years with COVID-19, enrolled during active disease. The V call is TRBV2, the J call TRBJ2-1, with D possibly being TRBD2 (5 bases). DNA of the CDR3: TGTGCCAGCAGTGAAGTGTTGGCAGCGGTTACATATGAGCAGTTCTTC. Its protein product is CASSEVLAAVTYEQFF.